These 10 T cell receptor beta chains were sequenced from one sample in a study of blood T cell repertoires in COVID-19. Using immunoSEQ multiplex PCR, the repertoire was profiled, and TCRdb retains in-frame clones only, with some absent. Among roughly 130,000 clones listed, 84% were seen once. The sequenced sample was peripheral blood. Receptor source: a man between 25 and 39 years old with COVID-19, enrolled during active disease.

The J gene is TRBJ2-4, the V gene TRBV19; 8 positions match TRBD1. CDR1 and CDR2 (germline): LNHDA, SQIVND (reference sequence). V lost 2 bases, J lost 8 bases, and 5 bases stayed unmatched. This CDR3 has 14 amino acids. The CDR3 coding sequence is TGTGCCAGTAGTATATCCAGGGGGCTAGACATTCAGTACTTC. Its translation: CASSISRGLDIQYF.

The chain carries TRBV5-1 and TRBJ1-1; 10 nucleotides line up with TRBD1. The J segment lost 3 bases and the V segment lost 4 bases, leaving 6 bases of the junction unmatched. CDR3 length: 15 residues. The germline V gene encodes CDR1 SGHRS and CDR2 YFSETQ. Here the CDR3 reads CASSPTGGADTEAFF. The CDR3 DNA sequence: TGCGCCAGCAGCCCGACAGGGGGCGCGGACACTGAAGCTTTCTTT.

This clone has just a few counts. This chain connects TRBV10-1 to TRBJ2-2; 7 bases fit TRBD1. V gave up 10 bases and J gave up 0 bases; unmatched junction bases: 14. Germline assignment: CDR1 WNHNN and CDR2 SYGVQD (reference sequence). This CDR3 has 17 amino acids. The CDR3 region has the DNA TGCGCCAACAACCAAGGGGGCGAGCGAACGAACACCGGGGAGCTGTTTTTT. It yields the protein CANNQGGERTNTGELFF.

The chain joins TRBV7-2 to TRBJ2-7; 8 bases are shared with TRBD2. After removal of 6 bases from V and 3 bases from J, the junction contained 4 bases not matched to a gene. Per the germline V gene, CDR1 is SGHTA and CDR2 is FQGNSA. The CDR3 totals 13 residues. The CDR3: CASSWTSNYEQYF. CDR3 nucleotides: TGTGCCAGCAGTTGGACTAGCAACTACGAGCAGTACTTC.

The chain uses TRBV5-4 and TRBJ2-5; 8 bases line up with TRBD1. The CDR3 spans 14 residues. Per the germline V gene, CDR1 is SGHNT and CDR2 is YYREEE (reference sequence). The J segment lost 2 bases and the V segment lost 4 bases, leaving 4 bases of the junction unmatched. The CDR3 region has the DNA TGTGCCAGCAGCATCAGACAGGGGCAAGAGACCCAGTACTTC. Translating it yields CASSIRQGQETQYF. Looking up the rest from reference TRBV5-4 and TRBJ2-5 gives the full variable domain: ETGVTQSPTHLIKTRGQQVTLRCSSQSGHNTVSWYQQALGQGPQFIFQYYREEENGRGNFPPRFSGLQFPNYSSELNVNALELDDSALYLCASSIRQGQETQYFGPGTRLLVL.

The chain is built from TRBV3-1 (or the pseudogene TRBV3-2) and TRBJ2-3; the match to TRBD2 covers 11 bases. This CDR3 has 15 residues. Germline V gene data show CDR1 as LGHDT and CDR2 as YNNKEL (reference sequence). The V and J ends lost 0 bases and 6 bases, in that order; junction bases with no gene match: 2. Written as DNA, the CDR3 is TGTGCCAGCAGCCAAGACGCTAGCGGGAGGGATACGCAGTATTTT. This codes for CASSQDASGRDTQYF.

This clone appeared once. The junction departs from the called germline gene at one end, perhaps through a read error. Written as DNA, the CDR3 is TGTGCTAGCAGCTTACGCACGACGGACAGTTTCAATGAGCAGTTCTTC. Amino acid sequence: CASSLRTTDSFNEQFF. V is TRBV7-7 and J is TRBJ2-1; D perhaps matches TRBD1 (6 bases). The CDR3 is made up of 16 amino acids. Germline loops: CDR1 SSHAT, CDR2 FNYEAQ (reference sequence).

The V call is TRBV5-5, the J call TRBJ2-5, with 7 bases lining up with TRBD1. Germline CDR1 is SGHKS and CDR2 is YYEKEE (reference sequence). The length of the CDR3 is 14 residues. The V gene end was trimmed by 4 bases and the J gene end by 1 base; junction bases not matched to a gene: 4. CDR3: CASSPGDSQETQYF. The CDR3 DNA is TGTGCCAGCAGCCCTGGGGACAGCCAAGAGACCCAGTACTTC. The full variable domain, completed using reference TRBV5-5 and TRBJ2-5, is DAGVTQSPTHLIKTRGQQVTLRCSPISGHKSVSWYQQVLGQGPQFIFQYYEKEERGRGNFPDRFSARQFPNYSSELNVNALLLGDSALYLCASSPGDSQETQYFGPGTRLLVL.

This chain joins TRBV2 and TRBJ1-2; D gene ambiguous. Trimming shortened V by 3 bases and J by 6 bases, and 8 bases separated the two germline ends. Looked up from germline, CDR1 is SNHLY and CDR2 is FYNNEI. CDR3 length: 12 residues. The CDR3: CASSEQRDGYTF. The CDR3 nucleotides read TGTGCCAGCAGTGAGCAGAGGGATGGCTACACCTTC.

This chain uses TRBV5-6 with TRBJ1-2; D unclear. Germline-derived CDR1 and CDR2 are SGHDT and YYEEEE. The CDR3 length is 16 residues. The V end was cut by 1 base, the J end by 7 bases, with 20 bases between. CDR3 in amino acids: CASSLTTSSVASGYTF. CDR3 nucleotide sequence: TGTGCCAGCAGCTTGACCACCTCCTCAGTTGCTTCTGGCTACACCTTC. The variable domain in full, with the rest retrieved from reference TRBV5-6 and TRBJ1-2, is DAGVTQSPTHLIKTRGQQVTLRCSPKSGHDTVSWYQQALGQGPQFIFQYYEEEERQRGNFPDRFSGHQFPNYSSELNVNALLLGDSALYLCASSLTTSSVASGYTFGSGTRLTVV.